This entry concerns a single T cell receptor beta chain. With V trimmed by 7 bases and J by 3 bases, 1 base remained unmatched. The length of the CDR3 is 13 residues. In germline, CDR1 is SGHRS, CDR2 YFSETQ. This sample is part of a study of blood T cells in healthy people across ages. A sample-barcoded 5' primer and a J-beta primer mix were used in a second PCR of roughly 6 to 11 cycles. One entry per CDR3 protein, called by TCRdb with MiXCR from the 5' RACE reads. The sample lists 550,000 to 650,000 distinct CDR3 sequences; 25% to 35% were seen once. These data were also reused for a study on T cells of mothers and their children.

This receptor was taken from a boy between 2 and 10 years old in good health. Sequencing used blood. The rearrangement uses TRBV5-1 and TRBJ2-7; 13 bases map to TRBD2. CDR3 residues: CASGTSGIYEQYF. CDR3 nucleotide sequence: TGCGCCAGCGGGACTAGCGGGATCTACGAGCAGTACTTC.